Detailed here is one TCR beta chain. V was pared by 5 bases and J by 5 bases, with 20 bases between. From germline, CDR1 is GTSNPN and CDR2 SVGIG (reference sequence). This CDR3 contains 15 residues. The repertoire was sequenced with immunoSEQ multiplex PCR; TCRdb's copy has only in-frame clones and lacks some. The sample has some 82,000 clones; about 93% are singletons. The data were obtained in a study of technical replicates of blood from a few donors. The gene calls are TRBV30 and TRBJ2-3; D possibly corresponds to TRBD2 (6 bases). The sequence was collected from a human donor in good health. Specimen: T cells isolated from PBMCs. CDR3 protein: CAWWEPSVREDTQYF. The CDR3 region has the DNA TGTGCCTGGTGGGAACCTAGCGTAAGGGAAGATACGCAGTATTTT.